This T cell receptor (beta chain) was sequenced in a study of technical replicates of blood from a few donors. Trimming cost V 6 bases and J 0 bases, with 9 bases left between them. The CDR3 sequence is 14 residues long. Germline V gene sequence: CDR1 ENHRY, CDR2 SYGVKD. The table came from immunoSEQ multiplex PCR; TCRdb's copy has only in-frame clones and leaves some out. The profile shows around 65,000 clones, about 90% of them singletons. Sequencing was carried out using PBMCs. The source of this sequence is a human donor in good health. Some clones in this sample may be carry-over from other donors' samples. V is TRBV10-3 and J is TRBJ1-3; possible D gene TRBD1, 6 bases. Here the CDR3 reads CAIRRDNSGNTIYF. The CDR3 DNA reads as TGTGCCATCAGAAGGGACAACTCTGGAAACACCATATATTTT.